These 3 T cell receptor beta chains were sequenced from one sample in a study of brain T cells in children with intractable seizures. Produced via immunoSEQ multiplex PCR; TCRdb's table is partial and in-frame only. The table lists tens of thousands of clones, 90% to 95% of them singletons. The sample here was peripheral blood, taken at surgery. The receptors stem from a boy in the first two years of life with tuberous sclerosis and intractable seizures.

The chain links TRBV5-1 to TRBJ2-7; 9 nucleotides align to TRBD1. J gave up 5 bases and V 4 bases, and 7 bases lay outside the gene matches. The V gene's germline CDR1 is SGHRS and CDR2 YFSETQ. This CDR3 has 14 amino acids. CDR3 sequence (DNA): TGCGCCAGCAGCCTGGGGGGGACAGGGAACGAGCAGTACTTC. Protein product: CASSLGGTGNEQYF.

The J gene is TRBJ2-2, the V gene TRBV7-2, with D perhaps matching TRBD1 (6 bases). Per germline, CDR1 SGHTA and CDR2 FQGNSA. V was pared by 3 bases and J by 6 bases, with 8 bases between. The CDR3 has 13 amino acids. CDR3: CASSLTGPGELFF. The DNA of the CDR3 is TGTGCCAGCAGCTTGACAGGCCCCGGGGAGCTGTTTTTT.

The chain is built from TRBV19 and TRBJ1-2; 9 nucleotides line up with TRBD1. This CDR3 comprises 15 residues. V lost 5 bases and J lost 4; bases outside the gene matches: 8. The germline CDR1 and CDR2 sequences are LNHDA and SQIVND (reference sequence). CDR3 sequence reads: CASSWPGQGSYGYTF. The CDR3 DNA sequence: TGTGCCAGTAGTTGGCCTGGACAGGGGAGCTATGGCTACACCTTC.